This is a list of T cell receptor beta chains from one sample in a study of PD-1 blockade in classical Hodgkin lymphoma. Assay used: immunoSEQ multiplex PCR; TCRdb lists only in-frame clones, some missing. The data show 6,000 to 7,500 clones, roughly 86% seen once. The sequences come from peripheral blood mononuclear cells (PBMCs), collected at baseline. The receptors derive from a human donor with classical Hodgkin lymphoma. Each CDR3 is given with its conserved first and last residue. A D gene is named only where the DNA matches it firmly. Size tells how often a clone was seen (once, few, many) or the class of an expanded clone, and some rows leave it out.

V	J	D	size	DNA	CDR3
TRBV19	TRBJ1-1	NA	NA	TGTGCCAGTAGTATTCATACGGGGGTCGGGAGCACTGAAGCTTTCTTT	CASSIHTGVGSTEAFF
TRBV5-1	TRBJ1-1	TRBD1	NA	TGCGCCAGCAGGCCAACAGGGGACACTGAAGCTTTCTTT	CASRPTGDTEAFF
TRBV6-1	TRBJ1-1	NA	NA	TGTGCCAGCAGTGAAGCGGTAGGGTGGGCGAACACTGAAGCTTTCTTT	CASSEAVGWANTEAFF
TRBV19	TRBJ2-3	TRBD2	few	TGTGCCAGTAGTTTGACGGGACTAGCGGGACGAGATACGCAGTATTTT	CASSLTGLAGRDTQYF
TRBV27	TRBJ1-3	NA	few	TGTGCCAGCAGTTTCTCGTTCTCTGGAAACACCATATATTTT	CASSFSFSGNTIYF
TRBV30	TRBJ1-4	TRBD1	NA	TGTGCCTGGAAAGCTGGCAGGGGGATTGAAAAACTGTTTTTT	CAWKAGRGIEKLFF
TRBV5-1	TRBJ1-4	NA	NA	TGCGCCAGCAGCTTGGCAGGGCCTGGTAATGAAAAACTGTTTTTT	CASSLAGPGNEKLFF
TRBV27	TRBJ2-5	NA	once	TGTGCCAGCAGTTTATGGGGCAGGGGCGGTGGAGAGACCCAGTACTTC	CASSLWGRGGGETQYF
TRBV20-1	TRBJ1-2	NA	NA	TGCAGTGCTAAGACAGATTATGGCTACACCTTC	CSAKTDYGYTF
TRBV4-1	TRBJ2-1	TRBD2	NA	TGCGCCAGCAGCCAAGAGAGTACTAGCGGCAATGAGCAGTTCTTC	CASSQESTSGNEQFF
TRBV5-8	TRBJ2-7	NA	NA	TGTGCCAGCCACCCGCGCTGGGGGCGGTCCTACGAGCAGTACTTC	CASHPRWGRSYEQYF
TRBV10-3	TRBJ1-1	TRBD1	once	TGTGCCATCAGCGGGGACAGGGGACCGAACACTGAAGCTTTCTTT	CAISGDRGPNTEAFF
TRBV7-2	TRBJ2-1	NA	NA	TGTGCCAGCAGCTCCCCTAGCAACTACAATGAGCAGTTCTTC	CASSSPSNYNEQFF
TRBV5-5	TRBJ2-1	NA	NA	TGTGCCAGCAGCTCGGGGCCGTTCAATGAGCAGTTCTTC	CASSSGPFNEQFF
TRBV7-2	TRBJ2-4	NA	NA	TGTGCCAGCAGCTTAGAAGGGAATAGGGACATTCAGTACTTC	CASSLEGNRDIQYF
TRBV11-3	TRBJ2-3	TRBD1	NA	TGTGCCAGCAGCTTGGGACAGGGCACAGATACGCAGTATTTT	CASSLGQGTDTQYF
TRBV5-8	TRBJ1-2	NA	NA	TGTGCCAGCAGCTTTCGGGGAGTCGACTATGGCTACACCTTC	CASSFRGVDYGYTF
TRBV5-8	TRBJ2-1	NA	once	TGTGCCAGCAGCTTGCTGACACAACGAATAGGGAATGAGCAGTTCTTC	CASSLLTQRIGNEQFF
TRBV28	TRBJ2-7	TRBD2	NA	TGTGCCAGCGCAGTAGCGGGAGTGGCCTACGAGCAGTACTTC	CASAVAGVAYEQYF
TRBV10-2	TRBJ2-7	NA	NA	TGCGCCAGCAGTGAGTACAGGGCGAGGGAGCAGTACTTC	CASSEYRAREQYF